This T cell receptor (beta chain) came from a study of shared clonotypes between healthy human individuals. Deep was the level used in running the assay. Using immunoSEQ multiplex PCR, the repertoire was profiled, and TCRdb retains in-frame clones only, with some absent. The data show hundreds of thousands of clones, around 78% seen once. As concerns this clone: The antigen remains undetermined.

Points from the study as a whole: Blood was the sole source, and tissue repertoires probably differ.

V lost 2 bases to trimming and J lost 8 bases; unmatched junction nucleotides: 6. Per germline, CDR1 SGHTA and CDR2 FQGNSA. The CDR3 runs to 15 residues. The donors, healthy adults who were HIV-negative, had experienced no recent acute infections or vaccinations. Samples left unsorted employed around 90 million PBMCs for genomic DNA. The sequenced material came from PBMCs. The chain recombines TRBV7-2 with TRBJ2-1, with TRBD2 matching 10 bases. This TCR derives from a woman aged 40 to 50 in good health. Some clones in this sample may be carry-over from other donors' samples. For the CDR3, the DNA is TGTGCCAGCAGCTTAAGACTAGCGGGTGGCGATGAGCAGTTCTTC. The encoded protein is CASSLRLAGGDEQFF.